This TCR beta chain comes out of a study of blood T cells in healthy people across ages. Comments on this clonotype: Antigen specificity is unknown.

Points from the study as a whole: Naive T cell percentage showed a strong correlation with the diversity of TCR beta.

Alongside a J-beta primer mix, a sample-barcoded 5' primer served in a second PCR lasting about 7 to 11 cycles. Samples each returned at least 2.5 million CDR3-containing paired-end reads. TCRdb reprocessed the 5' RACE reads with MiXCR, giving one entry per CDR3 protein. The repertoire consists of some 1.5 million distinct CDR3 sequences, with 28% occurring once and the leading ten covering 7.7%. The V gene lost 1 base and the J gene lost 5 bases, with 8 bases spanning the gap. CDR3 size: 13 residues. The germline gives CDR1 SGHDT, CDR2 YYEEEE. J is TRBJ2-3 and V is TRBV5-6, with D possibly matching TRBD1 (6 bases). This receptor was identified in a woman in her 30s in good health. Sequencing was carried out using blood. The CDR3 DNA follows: TGTGCCAGCAGCTTGCCGACAGGAGATACGCAGTATTTT. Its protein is CASSLPTGDTQYF.